The 27 T cell receptor beta chains given below trace back to one sample, sequenced in a study of shared clonotypes between healthy human individuals. Profiled with immunoSEQ multiplex PCR; TCRdb holds only in-frame clones, not every one. The sample records around 1.5 million clones, nearly 99% being singletons. Sequenced material: naive CD4+ T cells sorted from blood. Subset indicated: CD45RA+ positively selected. Receptors were obtained from a man aged 25-40 years in good health.

This clone is a singleton in its sample. The CDR3 is CASSYFPRGGDQPQHF. The CDR3 region has the DNA TGTGCCAGCAGTTACTTCCCGAGAGGAGGAGATCAGCCCCAGCATTTT. The V call is TRBV6-5, the J call TRBJ1-5; D not resolved. CDR1 and CDR2 (germline): MNHEY, SVGAGI. Trimming shortened V by 1 base and J by 5 bases, and 15 bases separated the two germline ends. This CDR3 spans 16 amino acids.

This clone appeared once. This rearrangement joins TRBV27 to TRBJ2-2; 10 nucleotides match TRBD2. The CDR3 loop spans 16 amino acids. Germline CDR1 MNHEY, CDR2 SMNVEV (reference sequence). J gave up 5 bases and V 6 bases, and 9 bases lay outside the gene matches. Here the CDR3 DNA reads TGTGCCAGCAGGGGACTAGCGATAGAAGAAACCGGGGAGCTGTTTTTT. Encoded protein: CASRGLAIEETGELFF.

The gene calls are TRBV28 and TRBJ2-7, with TRBD2 identical over 11 bases. The germline V gene has CDR1 MDHEN and CDR2 SYDVKM. V gave up 5 bases and J gave up 2 bases; unmatched junction bases: 14. The CDR3 runs 18 residues. The CDR3 nucleotides are TGTGCCAGCAGTAGTCCCGGTGGTAGCGGGAGGGTGCCCTACGAGCAGTACTTC. Its protein is CASSSPGGSGRVPYEQYF.

This chain links TRBV19 with TRBJ2-1; no clear D. The CDR3 runs 16 residues. CDR1 is LNHDA, CDR2 SQIVND, per germline (reference sequence). The V end was cut by 4 bases, the J end by 0 bases, with 13 bases between. In nucleotides, the CDR3 is TGTGCCAGTAGTACGAGTCGGGTAAGCTCCTACAATGAGCAGTTCTTC. It specifies CASSTSRVSSYNEQFF.

For the CDR3, the DNA is TGTGCCAGCTCACTGGGAGGGGATTCTTCAGAAGCTTTCTTT. This sequence encodes CASSLGGDSSEAFF. The gene calls are TRBV18 and TRBJ1-1; D perhaps matches TRBD1 (5 bases). Germline assignment: CDR1 KGHSH and CDR2 LQKENI. The V end was cut by 4 bases, the J end by 8 bases, with 17 bases between. CDR3 size: 14 residues.

The CDR3 loop reads CASSFPGMHEQYF. The CDR3, as DNA: TGTGCCAGCAGCTTCCCAGGGATGCACGAGCAGTACTTC. V gene TRBV11-2 combines with J gene TRBJ2-7; D is perhaps TRBD1 (5 bases). Trimming took 3 bases from V and 5 from J, leaving 11 bases between them. CDR3 length: 13 residues. CDR1 is SGHAT and CDR2 is FQNNGV in the germline V gene.

The chain joins TRBV27 to TRBJ1-5, with D possibly matching TRBD1 (5 bases). This CDR3 has 18 residues. Looked up from germline, CDR1 is MNHEY and CDR2 is SMNVEV (reference sequence). Trimming took 3 bases from V and 4 from J, leaving 22 bases between them. CDR3 nucleotides: TGTGCCAGCAGTTTCTCTATAGGCCAGGGCCGCGTTAATCAGCCCCAGCATTTT. Translated: CASSFSIGQGRVNQPQHF.

The chain carries TRBV5-1 and TRBJ2-5; no clear D gene. CDR3 length: 16 amino acids. Germline loops: CDR1 SGHRS, CDR2 YFSETQ. V lost 1 base and J lost 5, with 18 bases in between. This chain's CDR3 is CASSLFRPRAEETQYF. Here the CDR3 DNA reads TGCGCCAGCAGCTTGTTCAGGCCTCGGGCCGAGGAGACCCAGTACTTC.

The chain uses TRBV5-4 and TRBJ1-2; 9 positions match TRBD1. Germline V gene lookup returns CDR1 SGHNT and CDR2 YYREEE (reference sequence). The CDR3 totals 15 residues. V dropped 4 bases and J dropped 3; count of bases not matched to a gene: 7. The CDR3 DNA sequence: TGTGCCAGCAGCCCCGGGACAGGGATTTACTATGGCTACACCTTC. Protein sequence: CASSPGTGIYYGYTF.

The gene calls are TRBV19 and TRBJ1-1; D gene unclear. V shed 5 bases and J shed 10 bases, with 14 bases lying between them. The CDR3 spans 12 residues. Germline V CDR1 and CDR2: LNHDA, SQIVND (reference sequence). The chain's CDR3 is CASSLQSRVAFF. The CDR3 nucleotides read TGTGCCAGTAGTCTTCAAAGTCGAGTAGCTTTCTTT.

The V and J genes are TRBV4-1 and TRBJ2-1; maybe TRBD1 (7 bases). This CDR3 spans 18 amino acids. Trimming cost V 1 base and J 2 bases, with 18 bases left between them. CDR1 is MGHRA, CDR2 YSYEKL, per germline. CDR3 coding DNA: TGCGCCAGCAGCCAAGGACTATTCAGGGGGGAGCCCTACAATGAGCAGTTCTTC. It encodes CASSQGLFRGEPYNEQFF.

This chain joins TRBV5-4 and TRBJ2-7; 14 bases are shared with TRBD2. The CDR3 totals 15 residues. The J segment lost 4 bases and the V segment lost 4 bases, leaving 4 bases of the junction unmatched. Germline V lookup: CDR1 SGHNT, CDR2 YYREEE (reference sequence). The CDR3 reads CASSAGLAGDYEQYF. CDR3 in DNA: TGTGCCAGCAGCGCGGGACTAGCGGGAGATTACGAGCAGTACTTC.

The CDR3 nucleotides are TGTGCCAGCAGCTTGGACGTACAGGGTTCCCATGAAAAACTGTTTTTT. As protein: CASSLDVQGSHEKLFF. The chain has TRBV5-4 and TRBJ1-4, with a tentative D call TRBD1 (6 bases). Trimming stripped 0 bases from V and 6 bases from J, with 15 bases between. Germline CDR1 and CDR2: SGHNT and YYREEE (reference sequence). CDR3 length: 16 residues.

In regard to this clone: The junction differs from germline at one of its ends, possibly a read error. The V call is TRBV7-2, the J call TRBJ2-2; 10 nucleotides line up with TRBD2. This CDR3 is 14 amino acids long. Germline assignment: CDR1 SGHTA and CDR2 FQGNSA. As DNA, the CDR3 is TGTGCCACCAGCGGGAGGGGGCGCGGCGGGGAGCTGTTTTTT. Translation gives CATSGRGRGGELFF.

This sequence joins TRBV6-1 and TRBJ1-5, with D tentatively TRBD1 (6 bases). CDR3 length equals 16 residues. V lost 6 bases, J lost 1 base, and 16 bases lay in between. Germline loops: CDR1 MNHNS, CDR2 SASEGT. In DNA form, the CDR3 reads TGTGCCAGCAGGGAAAACAGGGTGTCGAGCAATCAGCCCCAGCATTTT. Residues: CASRENRVSSNQPQHF.

This chain links TRBV5-6 with TRBJ1-3; 7 positions agree with TRBD1. The CDR3 is made up of 16 amino acids. Per germline, CDR1 SGHDT and CDR2 YYEEEE. J was trimmed by 8 bases and V by 6 bases; bases with no gene match: 17. CDR3 loop: CASTRFWDSQLDTIYF. In DNA, the CDR3 is TGTGCCAGCACCCGGTTTTGGGACAGCCAACTCGACACCATATATTTT.

The rearrangement links TRBV4-3 to TRBJ1-5, with D tentatively TRBD1 (5 bases). Germline CDR1 is LGHNA and CDR2 is YSLEER. The CDR3 extends over 14 amino acids. Trimming left V 0 bases short and J 4 bases short, with 7 bases between. CDR3 coding DNA: TGCGCCAGCAGCCAAGATGGGGGAAATCAGCCCCAGCATTTT. It encodes CASSQDGGNQPQHF.

This chain connects TRBV28 to TRBJ1-4; D unclear. Germline CDR1 and CDR2: MDHEN and SYDVKM. This CDR3 region has 12 residues. V gave up 2 bases and J gave up 4 bases, with 2 bases separating them. This chain's CDR3 is CASSLGNEKLFF. The CDR3 DNA reads TGTGCCAGCAGTTTAGGTAATGAAAAACTGTTTTTT. Drawing the rest from reference TRBV28 and TRBJ1-4, the complete variable domain is DVKVTQSSRYLVKRTGEKVFLECVQDMDHENMFWYRQDPGLGLRLIYFSYDVKMKEKGDIPEGYSVSREKKERFSLILESASTNQTSMYLCASSLGNEKLFFGSGTQLSVL.

The chain joins TRBV6-5 to TRBJ2-2, with D tentatively TRBD1 or TRBD2 (6 bases each). V lost 2 bases to trimming and J lost 6 bases, with 13 bases between them. Germline V gives CDR1 MNHEY, CDR2 SVGAGI. The CDR3 length is 15 residues. Here the CDR3 reads CASSYGGGTAGELFF. The CDR3 DNA sequence: TGTGCCAGCAGTTACGGAGGGGGGACTGCCGGGGAGCTGTTTTTT.

V gene TRBV29-1 combines with J gene TRBJ2-3; unclear D gene. The V gene's germline CDR1 is SQVTM and CDR2 ANQGSEA. The CDR3 extends over 14 amino acids. Between the trimmed V and J ends, which lost 5 bases and 2 bases, there was a span of 14 bases. The CDR3 nucleotides read TGCAGCGTTCCGGACCGACTTATCACAGATACGCAGTATTTT. This codes for CSVPDRLITDTQYF.

This chain links TRBV7-9 with TRBJ2-7; D ambiguous. Trimming stripped 1 base from V and 6 bases from J, with 10 bases between. Germline-derived CDR1 and CDR2 are SEHNR and FQNEAQ (reference sequence). The CDR3 sequence is 13 residues long. Here the CDR3 DNA reads TGTGCCAGCAGCTTAGTCAGGCGGCCCGAGCAGTACTTC. Protein product: CASSLVRRPEQYF.

This chain joins TRBV29-1 and TRBJ2-7; maybe TRBD1 (6 bases). V lost 1 base and J 5 bases, leaving 12 bases between the germline ends. The V gene's germline CDR1 is SQVTM and CDR2 ANQGSEA. The CDR3 contains 13 residues. The DNA for the CDR3 is TGCAGCGTTGAAGCGGTACAGGGTAACGAGCAGTACTTC. This gives the protein CSVEAVQGNEQYF.

This chain uses TRBV19 with TRBJ1-2, with D possibly TRBD1 on 5 matching bases. The CDR3 length is 14 residues. Per the germline V gene, CDR1 is LNHDA and CDR2 is SQIVND (reference sequence). Trimming pared 5 bases from V and 4 bases from J, leaving 14 bases between. The CDR3 reads CASSLGQRAYGYTF. CDR3 in DNA: TGTGCCAGTAGTCTGGGGCAGAGAGCCTATGGCTACACCTTC.

This clone was recorded only once. V is TRBV2 and J is TRBJ1-1; D gene unclear. V was trimmed by 4 bases and J by 0 bases, leaving 12 bases between them. Germline loops: CDR1 SNHLY, CDR2 FYNNEI. CDR3 length equals 15 residues. CDR3 amino acids: CASSVFGSMNTEAFF. In DNA, the CDR3 is TGTGCCAGCAGTGTTTTTGGCAGCATGAACACTGAAGCTTTCTTT. Looking up the rest from reference TRBV2 and TRBJ1-1 gives the full variable domain: EPEVTQTPSHQVTQMGQEVILRCVPISNHLYFYWYRQILGQKVEFLVSFYNNEISEKSEIFDDQFSVERPDGSNFTLKIRSTKLEDSAMYFCASSVFGSMNTEAFFGQGTRLTVV.

The chain joins TRBV9 to TRBJ2-7; maybe TRBD2 (6 bases). Germline V gives CDR1 SGDLS, CDR2 YYNGEE. V shed 0 bases and J shed 3 bases, with 10 bases lying between them. The CDR3 covers 14 residues. The CDR3: CASSVGQAGYEQYF. In DNA, the CDR3 is TGTGCCAGCAGCGTAGGGCAAGCGGGCTACGAGCAGTACTTC.

The rearrangement uses TRBV5-5 and TRBJ2-3; maybe TRBD2 (6 bases). V gave up 1 base and J gave up 2 bases, with 17 bases separating them. CDR3 length: 17 amino acids. Germline CDR1 and CDR2: SGHKS and YYEKEE (reference sequence). In DNA form, the CDR3 reads TGTGCCAGCAGCTTGTGGGCCACGGCGGGGCCCACAGATACGCAGTATTTT. Encoded protein: CASSLWATAGPTDTQYF.

In the case of this clone: Additional DNA sequences in this sample encode the identical CDR3. The chain couples TRBV18 to TRBJ2-7; D perhaps matches TRBD2 (5 bases). Trimming stripped 2 bases from V and 2 bases from J, with 10 bases between. The CDR3 loop spans 14 amino acids. Germline lookup yields CDR1 KGHSH and CDR2 LQKENI. The chain's CDR3 is CASSPSAAAYEQYF. DNA of the CDR3: TGTGCCAGCTCACCATCAGCGGCTGCCTACGAGCAGTACTTC.